This T cell receptor beta chain was identified during a study of T cell responses to AZD1222 COVID-19 vaccine. Repertoires were generated with immunoSEQ multiplex PCR, while TCRdb's copy carries only in-frame clones and drops some. This table has tens of thousands of clones, over 60% appearing once. The V and J ends lost 4 bases and 5 bases, in that order; junction bases with no gene match: 6. Germline-derived CDR1 and CDR2 are MGHRA and YSYEKL. This CDR3 comprises 16 residues. About this clone: Its matching antigen is unknown.

Findings and caveats of the study: Only after the peak T cell response were repertoires sampled.

The source was peripheral blood, collected on day 0 of AZD1222 vaccination. The TCR was taken from an adult in good health. The rearrangement uses TRBV4-1 and TRBJ2-3; 13 positions agree with TRBD2. This CDR3 is CASSPTSGGLKDTQYF. The DNA of the CDR3 is TGCGCCAGCAGCCCGACTAGCGGGGGGTTAAAAGATACGCAGTATTTT.